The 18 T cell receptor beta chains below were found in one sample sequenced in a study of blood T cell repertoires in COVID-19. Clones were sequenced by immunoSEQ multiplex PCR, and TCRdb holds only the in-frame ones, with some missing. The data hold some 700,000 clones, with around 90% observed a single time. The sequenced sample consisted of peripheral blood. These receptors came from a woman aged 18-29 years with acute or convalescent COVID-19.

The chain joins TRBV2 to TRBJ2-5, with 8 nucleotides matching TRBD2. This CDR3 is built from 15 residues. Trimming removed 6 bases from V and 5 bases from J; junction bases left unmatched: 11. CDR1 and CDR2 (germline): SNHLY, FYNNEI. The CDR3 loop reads CASSQRGPSVETQYF. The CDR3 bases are TGTGCCAGCAGCCAGCGGGGGCCCTCCGTTGAGACCCAGTACTTC.

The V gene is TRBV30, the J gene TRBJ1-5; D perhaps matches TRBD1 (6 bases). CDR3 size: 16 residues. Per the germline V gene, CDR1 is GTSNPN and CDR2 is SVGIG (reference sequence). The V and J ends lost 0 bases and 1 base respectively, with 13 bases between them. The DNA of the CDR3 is TGTGCCTGGAGTGTACCTGGGGGCTTAAGCAATCAGCCCCAGCATTTT. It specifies CAWSVPGGLSNQPQHF.

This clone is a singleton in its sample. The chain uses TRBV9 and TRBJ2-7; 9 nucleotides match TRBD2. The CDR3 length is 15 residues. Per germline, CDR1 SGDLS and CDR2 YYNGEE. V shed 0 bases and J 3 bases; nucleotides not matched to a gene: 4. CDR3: CASSVGGGGDYEQYF. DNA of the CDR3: TGTGCCAGCAGCGTAGGTGGCGGGGGGGACTACGAGCAGTACTTC.

The CDR3 nucleotides read TGTGCCAGCAGACCGGGACATCAATTAAAGGGGGAGACCCAGTACTTC. This gives the protein CASRPGHQLKGETQYF. This sequence joins TRBV2 and TRBJ2-5, with D possibly matching TRBD1 (6 bases). V lost 6 bases and J 5 bases, leaving 22 bases between the germline ends. The length of the CDR3 is 16 residues. Germline-derived CDR1 and CDR2 are SNHLY and FYNNEI.

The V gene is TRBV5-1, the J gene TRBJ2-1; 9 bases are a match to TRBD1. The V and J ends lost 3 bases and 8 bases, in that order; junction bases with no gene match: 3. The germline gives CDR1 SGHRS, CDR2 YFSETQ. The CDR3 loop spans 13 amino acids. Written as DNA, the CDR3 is TGCGCCAGCAGCTCCCGGGACAGGGATGAGCAGTTCTTC. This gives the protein CASSSRDRDEQFF.

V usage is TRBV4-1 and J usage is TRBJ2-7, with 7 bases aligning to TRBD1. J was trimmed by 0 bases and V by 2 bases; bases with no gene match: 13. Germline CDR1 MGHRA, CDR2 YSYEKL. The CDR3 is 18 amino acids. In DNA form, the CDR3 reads TGCGCCAGCAGCCAACAGCCCCCCGGGACAGCAGACTCCTACGAGCAGTACTTC. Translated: CASSQQPPGTADSYEQYF.

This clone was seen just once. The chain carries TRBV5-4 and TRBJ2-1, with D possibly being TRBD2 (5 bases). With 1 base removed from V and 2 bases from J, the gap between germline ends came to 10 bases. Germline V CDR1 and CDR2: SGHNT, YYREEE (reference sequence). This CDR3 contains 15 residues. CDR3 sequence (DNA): TGTGCCAGCAGCTTGAGCGGAGCCACCTACAATGAGCAGTTCTTC. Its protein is CASSLSGATYNEQFF.

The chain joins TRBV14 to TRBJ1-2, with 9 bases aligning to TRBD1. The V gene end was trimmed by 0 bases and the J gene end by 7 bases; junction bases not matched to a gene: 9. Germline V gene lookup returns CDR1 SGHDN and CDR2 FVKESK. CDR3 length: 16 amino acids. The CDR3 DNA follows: TGTGCCAGCAGCCAAGATCTCGAACAGGGGGCTTGTGGCTACACCTTC. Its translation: CASSQDLEQGACGYTF.

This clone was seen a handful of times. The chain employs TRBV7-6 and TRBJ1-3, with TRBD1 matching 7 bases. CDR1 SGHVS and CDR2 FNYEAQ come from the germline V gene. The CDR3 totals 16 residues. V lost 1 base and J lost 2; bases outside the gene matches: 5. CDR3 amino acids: CASSLGGTVPGNTIYF. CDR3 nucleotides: TGTGCCAGCAGCTTAGGTGGGACAGTCCCTGGAAACACCATATATTTT.

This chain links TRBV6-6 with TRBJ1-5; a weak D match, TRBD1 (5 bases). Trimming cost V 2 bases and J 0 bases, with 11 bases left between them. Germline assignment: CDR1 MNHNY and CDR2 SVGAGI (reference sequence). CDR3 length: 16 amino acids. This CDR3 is CASSYETANSNQPQHF. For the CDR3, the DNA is TGTGCCAGCAGTTACGAGACAGCTAATAGCAATCAGCCCCAGCATTTT.

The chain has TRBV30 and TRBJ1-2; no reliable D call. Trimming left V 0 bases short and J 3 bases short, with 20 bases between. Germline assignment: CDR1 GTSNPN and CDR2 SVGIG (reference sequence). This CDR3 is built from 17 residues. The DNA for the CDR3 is TGTGCCTGGAGTGTACCGGCCTCGTCAGGTTTGGACTATGGCTACACCTTC. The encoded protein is CAWSVPASSGLDYGYTF.

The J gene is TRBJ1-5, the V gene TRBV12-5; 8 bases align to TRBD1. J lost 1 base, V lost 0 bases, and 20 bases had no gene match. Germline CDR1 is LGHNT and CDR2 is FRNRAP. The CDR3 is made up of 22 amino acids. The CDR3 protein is CASGLVLRQGAPRLQSNQPQHF. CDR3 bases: TGTGCTAGTGGTTTGGTACTTCGGCAGGGGGCTCCTCGGTTGCAGAGCAATCAGCCCCAGCATTTT.

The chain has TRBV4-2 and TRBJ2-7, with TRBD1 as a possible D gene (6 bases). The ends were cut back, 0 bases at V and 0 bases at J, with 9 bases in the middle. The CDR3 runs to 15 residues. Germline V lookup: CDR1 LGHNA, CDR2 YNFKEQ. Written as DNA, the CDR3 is TGTGCCAGCAGCCAAGAGGACAGTGCCTCCTACGAGCAGTACTTC. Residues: CASSQEDSASYEQYF.

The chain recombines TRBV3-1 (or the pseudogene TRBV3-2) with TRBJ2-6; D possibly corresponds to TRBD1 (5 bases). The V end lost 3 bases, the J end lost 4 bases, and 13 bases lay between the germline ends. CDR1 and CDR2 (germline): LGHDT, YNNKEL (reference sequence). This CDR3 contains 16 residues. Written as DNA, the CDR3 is TGTGCCAGCAGCCATTTTCAGGGTTCCGGGGCCAACGTCCTGACTTTC. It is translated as CASSHFQGSGANVLTF.

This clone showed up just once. CDR3: CASSGVGQEAFF. CDR3 bases: TGCGCCAGCAGCGGAGTGGGACAGGAAGCTTTCTTT. The chain recombines TRBV5-1 with TRBJ1-1, with TRBD1 matching over 7 bases. The ends lost 4 bases at V and 8 bases at J; junction bases unmatched: 5. Germline values: CDR1 SGHRS, CDR2 YFSETQ. This CDR3 has 12 residues.

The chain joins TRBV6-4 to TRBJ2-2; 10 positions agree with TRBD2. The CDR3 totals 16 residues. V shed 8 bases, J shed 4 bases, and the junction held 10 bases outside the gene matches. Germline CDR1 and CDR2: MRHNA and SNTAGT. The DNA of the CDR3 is TGTGCCAGCTCGTACAGAGCGGGGGGGCCCACCGGGGAGCTGTTTTTT. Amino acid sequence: CASSYRAGGPTGELFF.

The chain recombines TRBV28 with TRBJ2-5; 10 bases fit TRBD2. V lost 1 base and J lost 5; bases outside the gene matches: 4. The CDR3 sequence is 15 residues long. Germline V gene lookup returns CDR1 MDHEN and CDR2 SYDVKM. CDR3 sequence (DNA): TGTGCCAGCAGTTTATCTAGCGGGGGCTGGGAGACCCAGTACTTC. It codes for CASSLSSGGWETQYF.

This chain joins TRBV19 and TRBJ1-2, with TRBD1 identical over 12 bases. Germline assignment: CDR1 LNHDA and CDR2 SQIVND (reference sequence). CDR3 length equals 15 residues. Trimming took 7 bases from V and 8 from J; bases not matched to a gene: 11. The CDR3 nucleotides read TGTGCCAGTACCCGGAGGGACAGGGGGCTTCAGGGCTACACCTTC. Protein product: CASTRRDRGLQGYTF.